Each of the 27 T cell receptor beta chains below was sequenced from the same sample in a study of T cells in Graves' hyperthyroidism and ophthalmopathy. RNA transcripts served as the template for amplifying TCR beta CDR3 regions. The TCR CDR3 was amplified in a first-round RT-PCR using the HTBI primer set. TCRdb recomputed calls from the multiplex PCR reads with MiXCR, one row per CDR3 protein. Of approximately 610,000 distinct CDR3 sequences listed, 16% are singletons. The sequencing input was blood. The receptors were gathered from a woman under 30 with Graves' hyperthyroidism.

This clonotype was counted many times. This chain uses TRBV27 with TRBJ2-7; 10 nucleotides agree with TRBD2. Germline CDR1 reads MNHEY; CDR2 reads SMNVEV (reference sequence). The CDR3 extends over 16 amino acids. Trimming removed 5 bases from V and 6 bases from J; junction bases left unmatched: 13. The CDR3 bases are TGTGCCAGCAGTGTGCTAGCGGGGGTTTCCCCCTCCGAGCAGTACTTC. Its translation is CASSVLAGVSPSEQYF.

V and J are TRBV4-1 and TRBJ1-1; D gene ambiguous. The length of the CDR3 is 15 residues. Germline V gene sequence: CDR1 MGHRA, CDR2 YSYEKL. With 3 bases removed from V and 0 bases from J, the gap between germline ends came to 11 bases. The CDR3 loop reads CASSQRSRVNTEAFF. The DNA of the CDR3 is TGCGCCAGCAGCCAGCGGTCTCGGGTGAACACTGAAGCTTTCTTT.

On this clonotype itself: This may stem from a read error, because a much larger clone lies one nucleotide away. V usage is TRBV5-5 and J usage is TRBJ1-2; TRBD1 matches 7 bases. This CDR3 has 14 residues. Per germline, CDR1 SGHKS and CDR2 YYEKEE (reference sequence). The CDR3 DNA reads as TGTGCCAGCAGCATCAGACAGGGCGGCTATGGCTACGCCTTC. Translation: CASSIRQGGYGYAF. The full variable domain, rest sourced from reference TRBV5-5 and TRBJ1-2, is DAGVTQSPTHLIKTRGQQVTLRCSPISGHKSVSWYQQVLGQGPQFIFQYYEKEERGRGNFPDRFSARQFPNYSSELNVNALLLGDSALYLCASSIRQGGYGYAFGSGTRLTVV.

This clonotype was recorded at least ten times. The chain couples TRBV24-1 to TRBJ2-3, with unresolved D. V dropped 6 bases and J dropped 2 bases, with 5 bases sitting between them. The CDR3 length is 12 residues. Per germline, CDR1 KGHDR and CDR2 SFDVKD. The CDR3 here is CATSSDTDTQYF. CDR3 in DNA: TGTGCCACCAGTTCAGACACAGATACGCAGTATTTT.

Ten or more counts support this clonotype. The gene calls are TRBV5-1 and TRBJ2-4; 7 positions match TRBD2. V trimming: 0 bases; J trimming: 10 bases; junction bases outside the gene matches: 4. The germline CDR1 and CDR2 sequences are SGHRS and YFSETQ. The CDR3 is made up of 13 amino acids. Here the CDR3 DNA reads TGCGCCAGCAGCTTGGCGGGACTATCTATTCAGTACTTC. Translating gives CASSLAGLSIQYF.

This clonotype was seen many times. The V call is TRBV12-3 or TRBV12-4, the J call TRBJ2-3; D tentatively fits TRBD1 or TRBD2 (6 bases each). V was cut by 6 bases and J by 6 bases, with 10 bases left in between. The CDR3 covers 12 residues. The CDR3 is CASSTGRDTQYF. In DNA, the CDR3 is TGTGCCAGCAGCACAGGGAGGGATACGCAGTATTTT.

This clonotype appeared many times. The rearrangement links TRBV2 to TRBJ2-7; D gene uncertain. The CDR3 extends over 12 amino acids. CDR1 SNHLY and CDR2 FYNNEI come from the germline V gene. Trimming took off 6 bases at V and 2 bases at J, with 8 bases between the two ends. The DNA for the CDR3 is TGTGCCAGCAGGTCCGTTGCCTACGAGCAGTACTTC. Translated, it gives CASRSVAYEQYF.

The rearrangement joins TRBV19 to TRBJ1-5; D may be TRBD1 (5 bases). The CDR3 sequence is 16 residues long. V was shortened by 6 bases and J by 6 bases, with 21 bases between the two germline ends. From germline, CDR1 is LNHDA and CDR2 SQIVND (reference sequence). CDR3: CASSREESFRSQPQHF. DNA of the CDR3: TGTGCCAGTAGCAGGGAAGAATCCTTCCGGAGTCAGCCCCAGCATTTT.

J is TRBJ2-1 and V is TRBV24-1, with a weak D call TRBD2 (6 bases). From germline, CDR1 is KGHDR and CDR2 SFDVKD. CDR3 length: 16 amino acids. With 2 bases removed from V and 2 bases from J, the gap between germline ends came to 12 bases. The CDR3 nucleotides read TGTGCCACCAGTGATTCCTATAGCGGAACCTACAATGAGCAGTTCTTC. As protein: CATSDSYSGTYNEQFF.

The CDR3 region has the DNA TGTGCCAGCAGCAATCAAGCTGGCGGTGTCTCCTACGAGCAGTACTTC. Encoded protein: CASSNQAGGVSYEQYF. V usage is TRBV7-8 and J usage is TRBJ2-7; no definite D call. The V gene lost 5 bases and the J gene lost 0 bases, with 17 bases spanning the gap. CDR1 is SGHVS, CDR2 FQNEAQ, per germline. The CDR3 covers 16 residues.

This clonotype was counted many times. The chain employs TRBV12-3 or TRBV12-4 and TRBJ1-1; no definite D call. This CDR3 is 13 amino acids long. V was trimmed by 5 bases and J by 4 bases, leaving 11 bases between them. CDR3 protein: CASSPPTGTEAFF. In nucleotides, the CDR3 is TGTGCCAGCAGTCCCCCAACGGGCACTGAAGCTTTCTTT.

This clonotype appeared many times. The chain couples TRBV6-1 to TRBJ2-7; D gene unclear. Germline loops: CDR1 MNHNS, CDR2 SASEGT. CDR3 length equals 11 residues. V lost 8 bases and J lost 2, with 7 bases in between. Here the CDR3 reads CASASPYEQYF. CDR3 DNA sequence: TGTGCCAGCGCATCTCCCTACGAGCAGTACTTC.

Ten or more counts support this clonotype. At one of its ends the junction is not consistent with the germline gene, which may arise from a read error. The chain couples TRBV7-2 to TRBJ2-3; D remains unclear. The germline CDR1 and CDR2 sequences are SGHTA and FQGNSA. CDR3 length equals 12 residues. The CDR3 sequence: CASSIGTDTQYF. In nucleotides, the CDR3 is TGCGCCAGCAGTATTGGCACAGATACGCAGTATTTT.

This clonotype came up many times. V usage is TRBV11-2 and J usage is TRBJ2-1, with 8 bases that match TRBD2. V lost 4 bases to trimming and J lost 7 bases; unmatched junction nucleotides: 15. The CDR3 loop spans 17 amino acids. Germline CDR1 and CDR2: SGHAT and FQNNGV. CDR3 nucleotides: TGTGCCAGCAGCTCTTTCTCAGCGGGAGTAGGGTGGAATGAGCAGTTCTTC. Residues: CASSSFSAGVGWNEQFF. The variable domain in full, with the rest retrieved from reference TRBV11-2 and TRBJ2-1, is EAGVAQSPRYKIIEKRQSVAFWCNPISGHATLYWYQQILGQGPKLLIQFQNNGVVDDSQLPKDRFSAERLKGVDSTLKIQPAKLEDSAVYLCASSSFSAGVGWNEQFFGPGTRLTVL.

This clonotype appeared a few times. The genes are TRBV7-2 and TRBJ2-7, with D unresolved. The V end lost 1 base, the J end lost 5 bases, and 12 bases lay between the germline ends. Germline V gene sequence: CDR1 SGHTA, CDR2 FQGNSA. CDR3 length: 14 residues. Here the CDR3 DNA reads TGTGCCAGCAGCTTAGACGGATTAGGCGACGAGCAGTACTTC. As protein: CASSLDGLGDEQYF. Full variable domain (rest looked up from reference TRBV7-2 and TRBJ2-7): GAGVSQSPSNKVTEKGKDVELRCDPISGHTALYWYRQSLGQGLEFLIYFQGNSAPDKSGLPSDRFSAERTGGSVSTLTIQRTQQEDSAVYLCASSLDGLGDEQYFGPGTRLTVT.

The sample holds many counts of this clonotype. The chain couples TRBV11-2 to TRBJ2-2; a weak D match, TRBD2 (7 bases). Germline V gene sequence: CDR1 SGHAT, CDR2 FQNNGV. Trimming cost V 5 bases and J 6 bases, with 19 bases left between them. The CDR3 loop spans 16 amino acids. The DNA for the CDR3 is TGTGCCAGCAGCCACATACGGGGGGCGGGTGCCGGGGAGCTGTTTTTT. Its protein is CASSHIRGAGAGELFF.

The genes are TRBV6-1 and TRBJ1-4; D is perhaps TRBD1 (5 bases). Germline CDR1 and CDR2: MNHNS and SASEGT. This CDR3 comprises 14 residues. Trimming stripped 5 bases from V and 7 bases from J, with 14 bases between. In DNA, the CDR3 is TGTGCCAGCAGTCGGGGGTCAGGGACTGAAAAACTGTTTTTT. This gives the protein CASSRGSGTEKLFF.

This clonotype was counted between two and nine times. The chain has TRBV20-1 and TRBJ2-3; D unresolved. Germline values: CDR1 DFQATT, CDR2 SNEGSKA (reference sequence). V shed 1 base and J shed 0 bases, with 8 bases lying between them. This CDR3 contains 14 residues. Written as DNA, the CDR3 is TGCAGTGCTAGAGGGGCATCTAGCACAGATACGCAGTATTTT. Amino acids: CSARGASSTDTQYF.

This chain connects TRBV28 to TRBJ2-2; D possibly corresponds to TRBD2 (6 bases). V lost 2 bases, J lost 0 bases, and 10 bases lay in between. The CDR3 spans 16 residues. Germline assignment: CDR1 MDHEN and CDR2 SYDVKM. In DNA, the CDR3 is TGTGCCAGCAGTTTAAGGACTACCGCGAACACCGGGGAGCTGTTTTTT. Amino acid sequence: CASSLRTTANTGELFF. Full variable domain (outside the CDR3, taken from reference TRBV28 and TRBJ2-2): DVKVTQSSRYLVKRTGEKVFLECVQDMDHENMFWYRQDPGLGLRLIYFSYDVKMKEKGDIPEGYSVSREKKERFSLILESASTNQTSMYLCASSLRTTANTGELFFGEGSRLTVL.

This clonotype has a count of ten or more. The chain recombines TRBV7-8 with TRBJ2-1; 11 nucleotides line up with TRBD2. Germline CDR1 SGHVS, CDR2 FQNEAQ. The CDR3 runs to 20 residues. The V and J ends lost 2 bases and 6 bases, in that order; junction bases with no gene match: 18. The CDR3 DNA is TGTGCCAGCAGCTTAAAGTTGGACAGGGATCATAGCGGGAGGGCCAATGAGCAGTTCTTC. Translating it yields CASSLKLDRDHSGRANEQFF.

This clonotype appeared many times. The rearrangement joins TRBV28 to TRBJ2-7, with 14 positions matching TRBD2. The ends lost 4 bases at V and 5 bases at J; junction bases unmatched: 4. The CDR3 consists of 15 residues. Germline CDR1 MDHEN, CDR2 SYDVKM. CDR3 nucleotide sequence: TGTGCCAGCAGTTCCGGACTAGCGGGAGGTGACGAGCAGTACTTC. Amino acids: CASSSGLAGGDEQYF.

The rearrangement links TRBV19 to TRBJ1-2; D not resolved. CDR1 is LNHDA and CDR2 is SQIVND in the germline V gene (reference sequence). The CDR3 has 13 residues. Trimming took 4 bases from V and 3 from J, leaving 9 bases between them. Here the CDR3 DNA reads TGTGCCAGTAGTACTGGACCCTACTATGGCTACACCTTC. It codes for CASSTGPYYGYTF.

This clonotype was recorded many times. This chain links TRBV4-1 with TRBJ2-1, with D maybe TRBD1 (5 bases). The CDR3 loop spans 16 amino acids. In germline, CDR1 is MGHRA, CDR2 YSYEKL. Trimming left V 0 bases short and J 0 bases short, with 9 bases between. DNA for the CDR3: TGCGCCAGCAGCCAAGACAGGGTGAGCTCCTACAATGAGCAGTTCTTC. Its protein product is CASSQDRVSSYNEQFF.

Many counts were recorded for this clonotype. The gene calls are TRBV30 and TRBJ1-4, with 7 bases that match TRBD1. The germline CDR1 and CDR2 sequences are GTSNPN and SVGIG (reference sequence). This CDR3 has 14 residues. J gave up 6 bases and V 0 bases, and 4 bases lay outside the gene matches. CDR3 sequence: CAWSVGQGDEKLFF. In nucleotides, the CDR3 is TGTGCCTGGAGTGTCGGGCAGGGGGATGAAAAACTGTTTTTT. The whole variable domain, remainder taken from reference TRBV30 and TRBJ1-4, is SQTIHQWPATLVQPVGSPLSLECTVEGTSNPNLYWYRQAAGRGLQLLFYSVGIGQISSEVPQNLSASRPQDRQFILSSKKLLLSDSGFYLCAWSVGQGDEKLFFGSGTQLSVL.

This clonotype has more than one count but fewer than ten. V usage is TRBV6-2 or TRBV6-3 and J usage is TRBJ2-1; tentative D call: TRBD2 (7 bases). The CDR3 is made up of 13 amino acids. The V gene lost 8 bases and the J gene lost 8 bases, with 16 bases spanning the gap. CDR1 and CDR2 from the germline V gene are MNHEY and SVGEGT. The CDR3 region is CASGWGGGYEQFF. The DNA for the CDR3 is TGTGCCAGCGGTTGGGGCGGGGGCTATGAGCAGTTCTTC.

The chain recombines TRBV9 with TRBJ2-7; perhaps TRBD1 as D (6 bases). Germline values: CDR1 SGDLS, CDR2 YYNGEE. Trimming stripped 0 bases from V and 2 bases from J, with 9 bases between. The CDR3 length is 14 residues. CDR3 in amino acids: CASSVGEGAYEQYF. The DNA of the CDR3 is TGTGCCAGCAGCGTAGGCGAGGGGGCCTACGAGCAGTACTTC.

At least ten counts were recorded for this clonotype. This chain joins TRBV7-2 and TRBJ2-1; the match to TRBD2 covers 7 bases. The V and J ends lost 5 bases and 3 bases, in that order; junction bases with no gene match: 4. Germline CDR1 SGHTA, CDR2 FQGNSA. The CDR3 runs 14 residues. The CDR3: CASSPRGVYNEQFF. CDR3 bases: TGTGCCAGCAGCCCCCGGGGGGTCTACAATGAGCAGTTCTTC. The whole variable domain, filled in from reference TRBV7-2 and TRBJ2-1, reads GAGVSQSPSNKVTEKGKDVELRCDPISGHTALYWYRQSLGQGLEFLIYFQGNSAPDKSGLPSDRFSAERTGGSVSTLTIQRTQQEDSAVYLCASSPRGVYNEQFFGPGTRLTVL.